Following are 5 T cell receptor beta chains from one sample sequenced in a study of CD8 T cells in ankylosing spondylitis. TCRdb reanalysed the 5' RACE reads using MiXCR and keeps one entry per CDR3 protein. The table shows about 190,000 distinct CDR3 sequences, with 10% to 15% occurring only once. The sequenced sample was blood, either unsorted or a sorted T cell fraction (not recorded which). The origin of the receptors is a female donor with ankylosing spondylitis or in good health (not recorded which).

This clonotype occurred a few times. The V gene is TRBV7-2, the J gene TRBJ1-2, with D possibly matching TRBD1 (5 bases). Trimming took off 5 bases at V and 2 bases at J, with 15 bases between the two ends. The CDR3 has 15 residues. Germline values: CDR1 SGHTA, CDR2 FQGNSA. The CDR3, as DNA: TGTGCCAGCAGCGAGGGGTTCGGGCCCAACTATGGCTACACCTTC. It is translated as CASSEGFGPNYGYTF.

This clonotype was observed a handful of times. The V gene is TRBV4-2, the J gene TRBJ1-3; no reliable D call. The V and J ends lost 4 bases and 0 bases respectively, with 10 bases between them. CDR3 length: 15 amino acids. CDR1 is LGHNA and CDR2 is YNFKEQ in the germline V gene. DNA of the CDR3: TGTGCCAGCAGCCGGGCGATGAGCTCTGGAAACACCATATATTTT. It is translated as CASSRAMSSGNTIYF.

This rearrangement joins TRBV10-3 to TRBJ1-2; D is perhaps TRBD1 (5 bases). V lost 4 bases and J lost 5, with 11 bases in between. Germline values: CDR1 ENHRY, CDR2 SYGVKD. The CDR3 covers 13 residues. The CDR3 sequence: CAISVGGGYGYTF. DNA for the CDR3: TGTGCCATCAGTGTGGGCGGGGGATATGGCTACACCTTC.

This clonotype has a single count. This may come from a read error, since a much larger clone is one base off. The rearrangement uses TRBV28 and TRBJ2-1; D might be TRBD2 (5 bases). This CDR3 has 13 residues. Per the germline V gene, CDR1 is MDHEN and CDR2 is SYDVKM. The CDR3 loop reads CASSPAAGVEQLF. CDR3 DNA sequence: TGTGCCAGCAGTCCCGCCGCCGGGGTTGAGCAGCTCTTC.

This clonotype was recorded many times. The chain recombines TRBV12-3 or TRBV12-4 with TRBJ1-5; D not certain. The CDR3 sequence is 12 residues long. V was cut by 5 bases and J by 4 bases, with 6 bases left in between. CDR3 nucleotide sequence: TGTGCCAGCAGTATGGGAAATCAGCCCCAGCATTTT. This gives the protein CASSMGNQPQHF.